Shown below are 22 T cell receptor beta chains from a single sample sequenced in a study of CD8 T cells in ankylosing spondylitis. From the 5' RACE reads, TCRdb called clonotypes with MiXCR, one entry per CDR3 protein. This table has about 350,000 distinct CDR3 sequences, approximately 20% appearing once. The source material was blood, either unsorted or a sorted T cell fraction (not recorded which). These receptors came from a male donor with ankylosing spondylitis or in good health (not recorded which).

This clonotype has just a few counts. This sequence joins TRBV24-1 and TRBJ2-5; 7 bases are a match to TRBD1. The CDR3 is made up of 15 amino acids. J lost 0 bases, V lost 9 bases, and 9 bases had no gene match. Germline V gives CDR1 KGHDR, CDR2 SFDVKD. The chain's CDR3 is CATSNRGYDQETQYF. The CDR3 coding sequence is TGTGCCACCTCTAACAGGGGCTACGACCAAGAGACCCAGTACTTC.

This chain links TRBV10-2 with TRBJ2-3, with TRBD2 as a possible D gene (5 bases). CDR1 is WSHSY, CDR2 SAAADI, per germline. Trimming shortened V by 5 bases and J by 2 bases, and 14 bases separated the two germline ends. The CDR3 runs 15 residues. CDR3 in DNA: TGCGCCAGCAGTCTACTAGAGCCGAACACAGATACGCAGTATTTT. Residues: CASSLLEPNTDTQYF.

CDR3 nucleotides: TGTGCCATCAGCGGGGAGCGGCGGCCCTACGAGCAGTACTTC. This gives the protein CAISGERRPYEQYF. The gene calls are TRBV10-3 and TRBJ2-7; TRBD2 is a possible D gene (5 bases). The CDR3 is made up of 14 amino acids. Germline V gene sequence: CDR1 ENHRY, CDR2 SYGVKD. V was cut by 6 bases and J by 2 bases, with 14 bases left in between.

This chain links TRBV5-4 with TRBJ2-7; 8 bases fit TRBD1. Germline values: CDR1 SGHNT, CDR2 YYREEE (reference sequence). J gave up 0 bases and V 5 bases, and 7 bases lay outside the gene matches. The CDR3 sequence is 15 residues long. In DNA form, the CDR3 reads TGTGCCAGCAGTTCAGCAGGGGGCTTCTCCTACGAGCAGTACTTC. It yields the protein CASSSAGGFSYEQYF.

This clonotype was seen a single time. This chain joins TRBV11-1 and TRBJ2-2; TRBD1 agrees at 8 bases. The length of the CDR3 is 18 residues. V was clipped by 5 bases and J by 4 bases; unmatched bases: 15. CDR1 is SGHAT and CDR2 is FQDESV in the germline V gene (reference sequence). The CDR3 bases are TGTGCCAGCAGCCTAAACCAAGAGACAGGGGTTGGCACCGGGGAGCTGTTTTTT. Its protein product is CASSLNQETGVGTGELFF.

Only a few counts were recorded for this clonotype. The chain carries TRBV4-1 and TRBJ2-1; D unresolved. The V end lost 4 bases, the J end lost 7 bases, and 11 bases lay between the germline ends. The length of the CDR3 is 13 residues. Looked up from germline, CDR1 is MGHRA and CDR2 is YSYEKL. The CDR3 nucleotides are TGCGCCAGCAGCCCACCGAACGGGAATGAGCAGTTCTTC. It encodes CASSPPNGNEQFF.

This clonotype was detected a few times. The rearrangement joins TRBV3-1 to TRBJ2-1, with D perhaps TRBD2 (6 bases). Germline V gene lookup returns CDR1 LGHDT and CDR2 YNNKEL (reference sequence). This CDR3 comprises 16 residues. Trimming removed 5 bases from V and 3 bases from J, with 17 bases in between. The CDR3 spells CASSGGTGERYNEQFF. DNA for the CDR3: TGTGCCAGCAGCGGCGGGACGGGGGAGCGCTACAATGAGCAGTTCTTC.

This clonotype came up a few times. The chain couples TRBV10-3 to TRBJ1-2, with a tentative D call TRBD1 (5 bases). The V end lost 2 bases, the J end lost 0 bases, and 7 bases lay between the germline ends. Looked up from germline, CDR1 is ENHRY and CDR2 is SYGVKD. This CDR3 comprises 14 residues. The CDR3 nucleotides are TGTGCCATCAGTGAGGACAGTACTAACTATGGCTACACCTTC. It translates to CAISEDSTNYGYTF.

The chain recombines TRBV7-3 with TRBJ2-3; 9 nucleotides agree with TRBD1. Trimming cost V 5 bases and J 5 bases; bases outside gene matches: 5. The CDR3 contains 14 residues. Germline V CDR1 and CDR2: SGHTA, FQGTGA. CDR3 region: CASSGGQGLDTQYF. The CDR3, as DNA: TGTGCCAGCAGCGGGGGACAGGGCTTAGATACGCAGTATTTT.

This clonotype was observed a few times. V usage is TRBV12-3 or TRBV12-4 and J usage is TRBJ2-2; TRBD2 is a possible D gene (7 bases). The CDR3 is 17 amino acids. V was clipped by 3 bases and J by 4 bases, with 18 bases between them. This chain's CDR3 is CASSLPGGPAGTGELFF. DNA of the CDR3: TGTGCCAGCAGTTTGCCGGGGGGCCCTGCTGGCACCGGGGAGCTGTTTTTT.

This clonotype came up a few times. CDR3 sequence reads: CASTSGVDEQYF. The CDR3 region has the DNA TGTGCCAGCACTAGCGGGGTAGACGAGCAGTACTTC. The chain has TRBV27 and TRBJ2-7, with TRBD2 identical over 9 bases. The germline gives CDR1 MNHEY, CDR2 SMNVEV (reference sequence). Losses at the gene ends were 7 bases for V and 5 bases for J; bases not matched to a gene: 3. The CDR3 spans 12 residues.

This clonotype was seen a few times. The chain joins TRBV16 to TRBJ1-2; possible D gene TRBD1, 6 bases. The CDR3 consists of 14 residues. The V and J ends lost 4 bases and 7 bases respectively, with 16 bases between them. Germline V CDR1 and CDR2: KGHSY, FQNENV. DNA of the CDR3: TGTGCCAGCAGCCTCTCGGACAGCGGAGGTGGCTACACCTTC. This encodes CASSLSDSGGGYTF.

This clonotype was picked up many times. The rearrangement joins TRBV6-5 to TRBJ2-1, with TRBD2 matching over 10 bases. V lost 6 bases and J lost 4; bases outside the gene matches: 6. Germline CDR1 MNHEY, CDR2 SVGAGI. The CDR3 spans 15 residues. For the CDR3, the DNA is TGTGCCAGCAGCTATAGCGGGGGGCCATACAATGAGCAGTTCTTC. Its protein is CASSYSGGPYNEQFF.

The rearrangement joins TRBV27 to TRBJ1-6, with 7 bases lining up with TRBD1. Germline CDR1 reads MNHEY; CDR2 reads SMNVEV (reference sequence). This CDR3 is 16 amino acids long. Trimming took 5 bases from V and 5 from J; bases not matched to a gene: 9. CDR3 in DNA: TGTGCCAGCAGTCCGTACACAGGGGTGAATAATTCACCCCTCCACTTT. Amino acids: CASSPYTGVNNSPLHF.

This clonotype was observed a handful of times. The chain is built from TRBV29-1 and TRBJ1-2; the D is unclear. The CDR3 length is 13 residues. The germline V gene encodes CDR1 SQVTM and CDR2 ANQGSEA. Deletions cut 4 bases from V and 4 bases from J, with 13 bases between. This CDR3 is CSVAGDAVYGYTF. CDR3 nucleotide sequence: TGCAGCGTTGCTGGGGATGCTGTCTATGGCTACACCTTC.

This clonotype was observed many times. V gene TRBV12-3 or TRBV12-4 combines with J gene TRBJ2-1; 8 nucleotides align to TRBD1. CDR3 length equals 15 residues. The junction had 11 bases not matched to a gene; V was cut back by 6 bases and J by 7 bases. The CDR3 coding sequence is TGTGCCAGCAGAGGTCCCGGACAGGGCGGTAATGAGCAGTTCTTC. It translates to CASRGPGQGGNEQFF.

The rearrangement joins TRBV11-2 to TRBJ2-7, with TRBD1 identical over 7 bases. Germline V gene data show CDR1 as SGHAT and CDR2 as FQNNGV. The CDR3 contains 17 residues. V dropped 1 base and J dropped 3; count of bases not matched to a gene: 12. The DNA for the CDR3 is TGTGCCAGCAGCTTAGGGCCAACCGGGACAGATTTCTACGAGCAGTACTTC. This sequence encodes CASSLGPTGTDFYEQYF. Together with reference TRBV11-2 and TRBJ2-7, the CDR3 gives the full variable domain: EAGVAQSPRYKIIEKRQSVAFWCNPISGHATLYWYQQILGQGPKLLIQFQNNGVVDDSQLPKDRFSAERLKGVDSTLKIQPAKLEDSAVYLCASSLGPTGTDFYEQYFGPGTRLTVT.

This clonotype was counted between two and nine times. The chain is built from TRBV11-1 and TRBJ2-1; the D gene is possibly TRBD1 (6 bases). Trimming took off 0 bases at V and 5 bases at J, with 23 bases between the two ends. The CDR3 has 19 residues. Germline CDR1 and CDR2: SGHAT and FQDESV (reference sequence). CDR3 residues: CASSLAPRTRGGTNNEQFF. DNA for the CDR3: TGTGCCAGCAGCTTAGCCCCTCGAACCCGTGGGGGCACGAACAATGAGCAGTTCTTC.

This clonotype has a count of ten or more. The CDR3 spells CASSLRADGTEAFF. The DNA for the CDR3 is TGTGCCAGCAGTTTAAGGGCAGATGGCACTGAAGCTTTCTTT. V usage is TRBV12-3 or TRBV12-4 and J usage is TRBJ1-1, with no clear D. CDR3 size: 14 residues. Trimming removed 2 bases from V and 4 bases from J, with 11 bases in between.

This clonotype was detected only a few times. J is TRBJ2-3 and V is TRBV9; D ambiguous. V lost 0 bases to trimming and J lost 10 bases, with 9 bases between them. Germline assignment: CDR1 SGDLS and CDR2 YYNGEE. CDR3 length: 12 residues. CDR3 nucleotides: TGTGCCAGCAGCGTAGAAGAGCTTCCGCAGTATTTT. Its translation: CASSVEELPQYF.

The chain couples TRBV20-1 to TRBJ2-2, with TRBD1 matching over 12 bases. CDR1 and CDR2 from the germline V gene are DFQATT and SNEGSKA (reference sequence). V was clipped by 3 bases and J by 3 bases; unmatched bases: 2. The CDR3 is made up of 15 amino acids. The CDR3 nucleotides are TGCAGTGCTAGCGGGACAGGGGGCGACACCGGGGAGCTGTTTTTT. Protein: CSASGTGGDTGELFF.

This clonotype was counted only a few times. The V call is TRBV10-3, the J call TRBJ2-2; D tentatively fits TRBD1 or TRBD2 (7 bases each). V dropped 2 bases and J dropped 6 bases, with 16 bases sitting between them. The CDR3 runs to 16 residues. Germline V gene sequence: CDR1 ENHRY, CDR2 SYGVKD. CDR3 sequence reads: CAISERSGTAAGELFF. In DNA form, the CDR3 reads TGTGCCATCAGTGAGAGGAGCGGGACAGCAGCCGGGGAGCTGTTTTTT.